A single sample gave rise to the 23 T cell receptor beta chains below, sequenced in a study of blood T cell repertoires in COVID-19. This table comes from immunoSEQ multiplex PCR, and its TCRdb copy is limited to in-frame clones, with some not included. The sample has some 54,000 clones; around 83% are singletons. Sequencing was done on a sample of peripheral blood. Receptors originate from an older woman with acute or convalescent COVID-19.

The chain uses TRBV6-2 or TRBV6-3 and TRBJ2-1, with D possibly TRBD1 on 6 matching bases. Between the trimmed V and J ends, which lost 2 bases and 9 bases, there was a span of 11 bases. This CDR3 is 13 amino acids long. CDR1 MNHEY and CDR2 SVGEGT come from the germline V gene. The CDR3 protein is CASSYGRRGEQFF. As DNA, the CDR3 is TGTGCCAGCAGTTACGGGCGCAGGGGTGAGCAGTTCTTC.

The gene calls are TRBV19 and TRBJ1-2; 8 bases are a match to TRBD1. CDR3 length: 18 amino acids. Germline assignment: CDR1 LNHDA and CDR2 SQIVND (reference sequence). V shed 0 bases and J 3 bases; nucleotides not matched to a gene: 12. CDR3: CASSIDRPVDRGHYGYTF. In nucleotides, the CDR3 is TGTGCCAGTAGTATAGATCGGCCGGTCGACAGGGGTCACTATGGCTACACCTTC.

The sample holds a few counts of this clone. V gene TRBV30 combines with J gene TRBJ1-3; a possible D gene is TRBD1 (5 bases). V lost 4 bases to trimming and J lost 2 bases, with 15 bases between them. CDR1 and CDR2 (germline): GTSNPN, SVGIG (reference sequence). CDR3 length equals 15 residues. CDR3 region: CAWKGWRGTGNTIYF. CDR3 coding DNA: TGTGCCTGGAAAGGTTGGCGGGGGACTGGAAACACCATATATTTT.

The chain combines TRBV19 with TRBJ1-1; TRBD1 agrees at 8 bases. The V segment lost 7 bases and the J segment 3 bases; nucleotides outside the gene matches: 7. Germline CDR1 reads LNHDA; CDR2 reads SQIVND (reference sequence). This CDR3 has 14 amino acids. CDR3 region: CASKTGVSDTEAFF. The DNA of the CDR3 is TGTGCCAGTAAGACAGGGGTGAGCGACACTGAAGCTTTCTTT.

The CDR3 sequence is CASSPGSSGLANEQFF. In nucleotides, the CDR3 is TGTGCCAGCTCACCAGGCAGTTCGGGACTAGCGAATGAGCAGTTCTTC. J is TRBJ2-1 and V is TRBV18, with 10 bases fitting TRBD2. The germline V gene has CDR1 KGHSH and CDR2 LQKENI. The trim removed 2 bases at V and 7 bases at J, leaving 8 bases unmatched. The CDR3 runs 16 residues.

This sequence joins TRBV6-5 and TRBJ1-1; 7 nucleotides agree with TRBD1. CDR1 is MNHEY, CDR2 SVGAGI, per germline. The CDR3 extends over 15 amino acids. The V and J ends lost 6 bases and 1 base, in that order; junction bases with no gene match: 8. The CDR3 region has the DNA TGTGCCAGCAGATTCGGGACAGCTAAGAACACTGAAGCTTTCTTT. Amino acid sequence: CASRFGTAKNTEAFF.

The rearrangement joins TRBV9 to TRBJ2-5; TRBD1 aligns across 9 bases. The CDR3 sequence is 15 residues long. The germline CDR1 and CDR2 sequences are SGDLS and YYNGEE. Trimming removed 4 bases from V and 4 bases from J; junction bases left unmatched: 8. For the CDR3, the DNA is TGTGCCAGCAGCCGAACGGGACAGGGAAGAGAGACCCAGTACTTC. This translates into CASSRTGQGRETQYF. The whole variable domain, filled in from reference TRBV9 and TRBJ2-5, reads DSGVTQTPKHLITATGQRVTLRCSPRSGDLSVYWYQQSLDQGLQFLIQYYNGEERAKGNILERFSAQQFPDLHSELNLSSLELGDSALYFCASSRTGQGRETQYFGPGTRLLVL.

V and J are TRBV6-2 or TRBV6-3 and TRBJ1-5; D is ambiguous. Germline V gene data show CDR1 as MNHEY and CDR2 as SVGEGT. The germline V and J ends were trimmed by 2 bases and 5 bases, with 10 bases remaining between them. CDR3 length: 14 amino acids. The CDR3 DNA is TGTGCCAGCAGTTACCTTGGACTAGATCAGCCCCAGCATTTT. Protein product: CASSYLGLDQPQHF.

The chain combines TRBV29-1 with TRBJ1-2, with 7 bases lining up with TRBD1. Trimming took 6 bases from V and 0 from J; bases not matched to a gene: 10. CDR3 size: 15 residues. From germline, CDR1 is SQVTM and CDR2 ANQGSEA. The CDR3 DNA follows: TGCAGCGTGGCGGGGACAGTTGTTTCTAACTATGGCTACACCTTC. Translated, it gives CSVAGTVVSNYGYTF.

This clone has a handful of counts. The chain employs TRBV6-5 and TRBJ2-3; TRBD2 agrees at 7 bases. The V gene's germline CDR1 is MNHEY and CDR2 SVGAGI. This CDR3 is 14 amino acids long. The V gene end was trimmed by 7 bases and the J gene end by 2 bases; junction bases not matched to a gene: 6. The CDR3 is CASTSLAVTDTQYF. In nucleotides, the CDR3 is TGTGCCAGCACTTCCCTAGCGGTCACAGATACGCAGTATTTT.

The J gene is TRBJ1-2, the V gene TRBV7-2; 9 bases are a match to TRBD1. The junction had 6 bases not matched to a gene; V was cut back by 4 bases and J by 3 bases. The germline CDR1 and CDR2 sequences are SGHTA and FQGNSA. The length of the CDR3 is 15 residues. The CDR3 coding sequence is TGTGCCAGCAGCTATACAGGGGGCCGGGACTATGGCTACACCTTC. This encodes CASSYTGGRDYGYTF.

J is TRBJ2-6 and V is TRBV29-1; D is ambiguous. The CDR3 runs to 13 residues. The germline V and J ends were trimmed by 3 bases and 3 bases, with 6 bases remaining between them. Germline assignment: CDR1 SQVTM and CDR2 ANQGSEA. The CDR3 DNA reads as TGCAGCGTTGACCTCTTTGGGGCCAACGTCCTGACTTTC. Translating gives CSVDLFGANVLTF.

This clone is a singleton in its sample. J is TRBJ2-3 and V is TRBV7-2; D remains ambiguous. This CDR3 has 17 amino acids. The V end was cut by 5 bases, the J end by 4 bases, with 22 bases between. Looked up from germline, CDR1 is SGHTA and CDR2 is FQGNSA. The CDR3 DNA is TGTGCCAGCAGCCGCCGCGCTATGGTGTCAAGCGCAGATACGCAGTATTTT. It is translated as CASSRRAMVSSADTQYF.

The chain couples TRBV3-1 (or the pseudogene TRBV3-2) to TRBJ2-7, with D possibly being TRBD1 (6 bases). The CDR3 extends over 14 amino acids. Germline V gene data show CDR1 as LGHDT and CDR2 as YNNKEL (reference sequence). Trimming removed 3 bases from V and 4 bases from J, with 13 bases in between. CDR3 sequence reads: CASSHADRRYEQYF. DNA of the CDR3: TGTGCCAGCAGCCATGCGGACAGAAGATACGAGCAGTACTTC.

With respect to this clone: The same CDR3 can be traced to other DNA sequences in this sample. V usage is TRBV28 and J usage is TRBJ1-1; D is unclear. V lost 3 bases, J lost 1 base, and 6 bases lay in between. The V gene's germline CDR1 is MDHEN and CDR2 SYDVKM. The CDR3 is 13 residues long. The CDR3 spells CASSLSGNTEAFF. The CDR3 region has the DNA TGTGCCAGCAGTTTGAGCGGGAACACTGAAGCTTTCTTT.

J is TRBJ1-1 and V is TRBV2, with D perhaps matching TRBD1 (6 bases). The CDR3 runs 18 residues. The germline gives CDR1 SNHLY, CDR2 FYNNEI. V was pared by 3 bases and J by 4 bases, with 24 bases between. The CDR3 bases are TGTGCCAGCAGTGATTCAGGGGTAGAGTGGGATGGGGGCACTGAAGCTTTCTTT. Protein sequence: CASSDSGVEWDGGTEAFF.

The CDR3 DNA reads TGTGCCAGCAGGGAACGGGACACTGAAGCTTTCTTT. Its protein product is CASRERDTEAFF. The chain joins TRBV27 to TRBJ1-1; D not resolved. The CDR3 contains 12 residues. The germline gives CDR1 MNHEY, CDR2 SMNVEV (reference sequence). V dropped 6 bases and J dropped 3 bases, with 8 bases sitting between them.

The rearrangement joins TRBV30 to TRBJ1-4, with TRBD1 identical over 7 bases. The CDR3 has 13 amino acids. V lost 1 base and J lost 10; bases outside the gene matches: 6. CDR1 is GTSNPN, CDR2 SVGIG, per germline (reference sequence). Here the CDR3 reads CAWSGPGGGKLFF. CDR3 bases: TGTGCCTGGAGTGGTCCAGGGGGAGGAAAACTGTTTTTT.

This clone appeared once. The V call is TRBV19, the J call TRBJ1-1; D is undetermined. Germline-derived CDR1 and CDR2 are LNHDA and SQIVND (reference sequence). V gave up 10 bases and J gave up 1 base, with 19 bases separating them. The CDR3 covers 15 residues. CDR3 sequence reads: CATNKWRAPNTEAFF. The CDR3 DNA is TGTGCCACAAACAAATGGCGGGCGCCGAACACTGAAGCTTTCTTT.

The chain employs TRBV6-1 and TRBJ1-2; 10 bases fit TRBD1. V trimming: 8 bases; J trimming: 2 bases; junction bases outside the gene matches: 11. There are 16 residues in the CDR3. Germline values: CDR1 MNHNS, CDR2 SASEGT. CDR3 sequence reads: CASRGTGARENYGYTF. The CDR3 DNA is TGTGCCAGCCGTGGGACAGGGGCTAGGGAAAACTATGGCTACACCTTC.

The table lists this clone with a few counts. The chain recombines TRBV18 with TRBJ1-6, with TRBD1 identical over 9 bases. V shed 6 bases, J shed 8 bases, and the junction held 8 bases outside the gene matches. The CDR3 runs 15 residues. CDR1 is KGHSH and CDR2 is LQKENI in the germline V gene. The CDR3 nucleotides are TGTGCCAGCTCCCATCCCGGGACAGGGCATTCACCCCTCCACTTT. It is translated as CASSHPGTGHSPLHF.

This rearrangement joins TRBV5-4 to TRBJ1-5; the match to TRBD1 covers 10 bases. This CDR3 spans 15 amino acids. J gave up 7 bases and V 5 bases, and 9 bases lay outside the gene matches. Germline assignment: CDR1 SGHNT and CDR2 YYREEE (reference sequence). CDR3 loop: CASSTDRGQDQPQHF. The CDR3 region has the DNA TGTGCCAGCAGTACCGACAGGGGGCAAGACCAGCCCCAGCATTTT.

The chain recombines TRBV27 with TRBJ1-5, with D hard to call. Deletions cut 6 bases from V and 6 bases from J, with 12 bases between. Per the germline V gene, CDR1 is MNHEY and CDR2 is SMNVEV (reference sequence). This CDR3 spans 13 amino acids. CDR3: CASSIDIRQPQHF. CDR3 DNA: TGTGCCAGCAGCATAGACATACGTCAGCCCCAGCATTTT.